The 17 T cell receptor beta chains below all came from one sample that was sequenced in a study of early T cells in non-severe SARS-CoV-2 infection. Via MiXCR, TCRdb re-called the 5' RACE reads, giving one row per CDR3 protein. The table has some 27,000 distinct CDR3 sequences, approximately 5.6% seen once. Sequencing used whole blood. These receptors were collected from an adult who was a healthcare worker with PCR-confirmed SARS-CoV-2 infection or an uninfected control (not recorded which).

This clonotype was recorded many times. The chain couples TRBV5-8 to TRBJ1-1; D possibly corresponds to TRBD1 (6 bases). Between the trimmed V and J ends, which lost 3 bases and 1 base, there was a span of 19 bases. Germline V gene lookup returns CDR1 SGHTS and CDR2 YDEGEE. The CDR3 has 17 amino acids. The CDR3 DNA is TGTGCCAGCAGCTCCGCCGGGACATCGATTCCGAACACTGAAGCTTTCTTT. This encodes CASSSAGTSIPNTEAFF.

This clonotype was seen many times. This chain uses TRBV21-1 with TRBJ2-2; the table's D call of TRBD2 was not tested on the DNA. TRBV21-1 is a pseudogene segment. CDR3 length: 15 amino acids. For the CDR3, the DNA is TGTGCCAGCAGCAAACCCGCAGTTGACACCGGGGAGCTGTTTTTT. Residues: CASSKPAVDTGELFF.

This clonotype was seen ten or more times. The gene calls are TRBV5-1 and TRBJ2-5, with a weak D call TRBD2 (6 bases). Trimming stripped 0 bases from V and 4 bases from J, with 10 bases between. Per the germline V gene, CDR1 is SGHRS and CDR2 is YFSETQ. This CDR3 is built from 14 residues. CDR3 sequence (DNA): TGCGCCAGCAGCTTGGTAATGGGGGGAGAGACCCAGTACTTC. Protein sequence: CASSLVMGGETQYF.

There are many counts of this clonotype. V and J are TRBV29-1 and TRBJ2-7; tentatively, D is TRBD1 or TRBD2 (7 bases each). The CDR3 covers 12 residues. CDR1 is SQVTM, CDR2 ANQGSEA, per germline. With 6 bases removed from V and 2 bases from J, the gap between germline ends came to 11 bases. The CDR3 spells CSVAGQTYEQYF. The DNA of the CDR3 is TGCAGCGTAGCGGGACAGACCTACGAGCAGTACTTC.

This clonotype has only a few counts. The rearrangement links TRBV7-6 to TRBJ2-5; TRBD1 is a possible D gene (6 bases). V lost 5 bases and J lost 2, with 12 bases in between. This CDR3 contains 14 residues. Germline V gives CDR1 SGHVS, CDR2 FNYEAQ. This CDR3 is CASSVGTSQETQYF. The CDR3, as DNA: TGTGCCAGCAGCGTGGGGACAAGTCAAGAGACCCAGTACTTC.

In its sample, this clonotype was seen many times. The chain employs TRBV20-1 and TRBJ2-1, with 11 bases aligning to TRBD2. The germline gives CDR1 DFQATT, CDR2 SNEGSKA (reference sequence). The V and J ends lost 3 bases and 4 bases, in that order; junction bases with no gene match: 5. The CDR3 covers 15 residues. CDR3 nucleotides: TGCAGTGCTAGTTGGTTAGCGGGAGGGTACAATGAGCAGTTCTTC. Translating gives CSASWLAGGYNEQFF.

This clonotype was seen only a few times. The rearrangement joins TRBV12-3 or TRBV12-4 to TRBJ2-5; D is undetermined. The CDR3 is 13 amino acids. Trimming pared 0 bases from V and 1 base from J, leaving 3 bases between. CDR3 region: CASSLASQETQYF. The CDR3 nucleotides read TGTGCCAGCAGTTTAGCGAGCCAAGAGACCCAGTACTTC.

The chain has TRBV10-3 and TRBJ1-5; 10 nucleotides match TRBD1. V shed 6 bases, J shed 4 bases, and the junction held 6 bases outside the gene matches. The CDR3 is 15 residues long. The V gene's germline CDR1 is ENHRY and CDR2 SYGVKD. In DNA, the CDR3 is TGTGCCATCAGGCCTGGGACAGGGGAAAATCAGCCCCAGCATTTT. Protein: CAIRPGTGENQPQHF.

J is TRBJ2-2 and V is TRBV19; 9 bases map to TRBD2. There are 14 residues in the CDR3. V lost 4 bases and J lost 6; bases outside the gene matches: 3. The germline V gene has CDR1 LNHDA and CDR2 SQIVND (reference sequence). Here the CDR3 reads CASSTTSGPGELFF. The CDR3 coding sequence is TGTGCCAGTAGTACCACTAGCGGGCCCGGGGAGCTGTTTTTT.

This clonotype was detected ten times or more. In DNA form, the CDR3 reads TGTGCCAGCAGCCAAGATCTCAGAGAAAAAGAGACCCAGTACTTC. Translation gives CASSQDLREKETQYF. The V call is TRBV3-1, the J call TRBJ2-5; no reliable D call. V was pared by 0 bases and J by 3 bases, with 11 bases between. The CDR3 sequence is 15 residues long. Germline V gives CDR1 LGHDT, CDR2 YNNKEL (reference sequence).

The chain joins TRBV3-1 to TRBJ2-1, with 7 bases aligning to TRBD2. There are 14 residues in the CDR3. V dropped 4 bases and J dropped 5; count of bases not matched to a gene: 5. From germline, CDR1 is LGHDT and CDR2 YNNKEL (reference sequence). The CDR3, as DNA: TGTGCCAGCAGCCGGGACCTAGCGGACAATGAGCAGTTCTTC. Protein sequence: CASSRDLADNEQFF.

This clonotype was seen repeatedly, ten times or more. This chain joins TRBV28 and TRBJ2-3; D not resolved. V was shortened by 5 bases and J by 5 bases, with 20 bases between the two germline ends. The CDR3 contains 16 residues. Germline lookup yields CDR1 MDHEN and CDR2 SYDVKM. CDR3 loop: CASSALGTALRDTQYF. The CDR3 DNA reads as TGTGCCAGCAGTGCCCTCGGAACGGCGTTGCGAGATACGCAGTATTTT.

The sample holds a few counts of this clonotype. The chain is built from TRBV7-9 and TRBJ2-7; tentatively, D is TRBD1 (5 bases). The CDR3 extends over 13 amino acids. V gave up 5 bases and J gave up 2 bases, with 10 bases separating them. Germline CDR1 and CDR2: SEHNR and FQNEAQ (reference sequence). The CDR3, as DNA: TGTGCCAGCAGCCCAGGGAAAGCCTACGAGCAGTACTTC. Its protein product is CASSPGKAYEQYF. The full variable domain, in which reference TRBV7-9 and TRBJ2-7 provide the parts outside the CDR3, is DTGVSQNPRHKITKRGQNVTFRCDPISEHNRLYWYRQTLGQGPEFLTYFQNEAQLEKSRLLSDRFSAERPKGSFSTLEIQRTEQGDSAMYLCASSPGKAYEQYFGPGTRLTVT.

This clonotype has a count of ten or more. The V call is TRBV7-9, the J call TRBJ2-3; D call uncertain. The length of the CDR3 is 14 residues. Germline V gene lookup returns CDR1 SEHNR and CDR2 FQNEAQ (reference sequence). Trimming pared 4 bases from V and 4 bases from J, leaving 12 bases between. As DNA, the CDR3 is TGTGCCAGCAGCTCCCGCGACACTTCAGATACGCAGTATTTT. Amino acid sequence: CASSSRDTSDTQYF. The whole variable domain, remainder taken from reference TRBV7-9 and TRBJ2-3, is DTGVSQNPRHKITKRGQNVTFRCDPISEHNRLYWYRQTLGQGPEFLTYFQNEAQLEKSRLLSDRFSAERPKGSFSTLEIQRTEQGDSAMYLCASSSRDTSDTQYFGPGTRLTVL.

This clonotype was picked up a small number of times. The chain joins TRBV9 to TRBJ2-1; the D gene could be TRBD1 or TRBD2 (5 bases each). The CDR3 runs to 16 residues. The germline CDR1 and CDR2 sequences are SGDLS and YYNGEE. Trimming removed 0 bases from V and 6 bases from J, with 16 bases in between. CDR3 DNA sequence: TGTGCCAGCAGCGTAGGAACCGAACTAGGGGTCAATGAGCAGTTCTTC. It specifies CASSVGTELGVNEQFF.

This clonotype was observed many times. The V and J genes are TRBV5-1 and TRBJ2-1; tentatively, D is TRBD2 (5 bases). With 4 bases removed from V and 0 bases from J, the gap between germline ends came to 17 bases. The CDR3 loop spans 17 amino acids. Germline V gene sequence: CDR1 SGHRS, CDR2 YFSETQ. The CDR3 sequence is CASSPFLSVSSYNEQFF. The CDR3 region has the DNA TGCGCCAGCAGCCCTTTCCTTAGCGTCAGCTCCTACAATGAGCAGTTCTTC. Full variable domain (remainder filled in from reference TRBV5-1 and TRBJ2-1): KAGVTQTPRYLIKTRGQQVTLSCSPISGHRSVSWYQQTPGQGLQFLFEYFSETQRNKGNFPGRFSGRQFSNSRSEMNVSTLELGDSALYLCASSPFLSVSSYNEQFFGPGTRLTVL.

This clonotype appeared many times. The CDR3, as DNA: TGTGCCAGCAGCTTGGGACTAGCGGTTCAAGAGACCCAGTACTTC. As protein: CASSLGLAVQETQYF. The rearrangement joins TRBV11-2 to TRBJ2-5, with 11 positions matching TRBD2. Germline loops: CDR1 SGHAT, CDR2 FQNNGV. V dropped 3 bases and J dropped 2; count of bases not matched to a gene: 2. CDR3 size: 15 residues.